The 8 T cell receptor beta chains listed next were all sequenced from one sample in a study of T cells in women clearing cervical HPV infection. The data were produced by immunoSEQ multiplex PCR, yet TCRdb's version contains in-frame clones alone and is incomplete. The sample table includes 40,000 or so clones. Material: blood buffy coat. The receptors were gathered from a woman between 18 and 70 years old with a cervical HPV16 infection that either progressed to CIN3+ or cleared (not recorded which).

In the case of this clone: The sequenced fragment ends 3 residues before the CDR3 boundary, so the rest is inferred from the germline J gene. The rearrangement links TRBV9 to TRBJ2-5; 7 bases align to TRBD2. V shed 3 bases and J 1 base; nucleotides not matched to a gene: 6. This CDR3 has 15 residues. The germline V gene has CDR1 SGDLS and CDR2 YYNGEE. CDR3 loop: CASSAGGAGQETQYF. The covered CDR3 bases are TGTGCCAGCAGCGCGGGGGGAGCGGGCCAAGAGACC. The full variable domain, rest sourced from reference TRBV9 and TRBJ2-5, is DSGVTQTPKHLITATGQRVTLRCSPRSGDLSVYWYQQSLDQGLQFLIQYYNGEERAKGNILERFSAQQFPDLHSELNLSSLELGDSALYFCASSAGGAGQETQYFGPGTRLLVL.

Regarding this clone: The read comes to an end 3 residues before the CDR3 does, leaving the germline J gene to fill in the end. The chain carries TRBV5-1 and TRBJ2-5; 10 nucleotides agree with TRBD2. V shed 0 bases and J 4 bases; nucleotides not matched to a gene: 12. The CDR3 covers 18 residues. Germline assignment: CDR1 SGHRS and CDR2 YFSETQ. The CDR3 bases that were read are TGCGCCAGCAGCTTGGCCGGGCGAGCGGGGGGGCCCGGAGAGACC. Protein sequence: CASSLAGRAGGPGET. The entire CDR3 protein is CASSLAGRAGGPGETQYF. Full variable domain (rest looked up from reference TRBV5-1 and TRBJ2-5): KAGVTQTPRYLIKTRGQQVTLSCSPISGHRSVSWYQQTPGQGLQFLFEYFSETQRNKGNFPGRFSGRQFSNSRSEMNVSTLELGDSALYLCASSLAGRAGGPGETQYFGPGTRLLVL.

With regard to this clone: The CDR3 is cut off 3 residues early in the read; its end comes from the germline J gene. The V call is TRBV5-4, the J call TRBJ2-1; 8 bases map to TRBD2. Trimming removed 6 bases from V and 6 bases from J; junction bases left unmatched: 11. The CDR3 is 15 residues long. The germline gives CDR1 SGHNT, CDR2 YYREEE (reference sequence). Here the CDR3 reads CASTPFGGAINEQFF. The DNA read from the CDR3 is TGTGCCAGCACCCCCTTCGGGGGGGCCATCAATGAG.

Details on this clone: From the germline J gene comes the end of the CDR3, since the read stops 3 residues before it. The rearrangement links TRBV28 to TRBJ1-3, with a weak D call TRBD1 (6 bases). Deletions cut 5 bases from V and 0 bases from J, with 8 bases between. CDR1 and CDR2 (germline): MDHEN, SYDVKM. The CDR3 is 14 residues long. The CDR3 sequence is CASSPQGSGNTIYF. CDR3 DNA, as far as it was read: TGTGCCAGCAGTCCACAGGGCTCTGGAAACACC. The variable domain in full, with the rest retrieved from reference TRBV28 and TRBJ1-3, is DVKVTQSSRYLVKRTGEKVFLECVQDMDHENMFWYRQDPGLGLRLIYFSYDVKMKEKGDIPEGYSVSREKKERFSLILESASTNQTSMYLCASSPQGSGNTIYFGEGSWLTVV.

As concerns this clone: The read falls 3 residues short of the CDR3 end, and the missing part is taken from the germline J gene. The chain combines TRBV28 with TRBJ1-2, with 7 bases aligning to TRBD1. This CDR3 spans 14 amino acids. CDR1 and CDR2 (germline): MDHEN, SYDVKM. The CDR3 DNA, read in part, is TGTGCCAGCGGGAATAGAGTAGGGGGACAGGGC. Amino acids: CASGNRVGGQG. The CDR3 as a whole reads CASGNRVGGQGYTF.

The CDR3 reads CAWTDGTNEKLFF. CDR3 DNA (partial): TGTGCCTGGACCGACGGGACTAATGAAAAA. The chain links TRBV30 to TRBJ1-4; D ambiguous. Read data end 3 residues before the CDR3 end; the end is taken from the germline J gene. The CDR3 is 13 amino acids. The germline V gene encodes CDR1 GTSNPN and CDR2 SVGIG (reference sequence). Trimming shortened V by 4 bases and J by 2 bases, and 8 bases separated the two germline ends.

A note on this clone: The read ends 3 residues shy of where the CDR3 ends; the end is completed using the germline J gene. This rearrangement joins TRBV7-2 to TRBJ1-1; the D is unclear. CDR1 SGHTA and CDR2 FQGNSA come from the germline V gene. Deletions cut 3 bases from V and 0 bases from J, with 11 bases between. The CDR3 has 15 amino acids. The covered CDR3 bases are TGTGCCAGCAGCTTTTTCCCTACAGTGAACACTGAA. It encodes CASSFFPTVNTE. The whole CDR3 sequence is CASSFFPTVNTEAFF.

In the case of this clone: Read data end 3 residues before the CDR3 end; the end is taken from the germline J gene. This rearrangement joins TRBV7-9 to TRBJ1-2, with a tentative D call TRBD1 (6 bases). CDR1 and CDR2 from the germline V gene are SEHNR and FQNEAQ (reference sequence). There are 15 residues in the CDR3. The DNA read from the CDR3 is TGTGCCAGCAGCCCTCGGACAGACCTCCCCTACGAC. Protein: CASSPRTDLPYD. The full CDR3 sequence reads CASSPRTDLPYDYTF.